These 29 T cell receptor beta chains came from one sample sequenced in a study of vaccination and CD4 T cells after COVID-19. The antigens these receptors bind are not known. An Oncomine TCR Beta short-read assay was used to sequence the DNA from cultured CD4+ T cells. A single record per CDR3 protein comes from TCRdb applying MiXCR to the PCR reads. This sample yields about 25,000 distinct CDR3 sequences, of which 28% are seen a single time; roughly 7.1% belongs to the top ten. Time point specified: late sampling 161 to 241 days after vaccination in three convalescent patients. Sample treatment: approximately 11-day PBMC culture with coronavirus spike peptide pools or control peptides (ViraFEST assay). Sequencing used CD4+ T cells from blood, cultured in vitro, obtained about 7 months after SARS-CoV-2 vaccination. Every receptor here comes from a human donor who had recovered from COVID-19.

The chain carries TRBV20-1 and TRBJ2-7, with 9 bases that match TRBD1. CDR1 and CDR2 from the germline V gene are DFQATT and SNEGSKA (reference sequence). The CDR3 covers 13 residues. Trimming at V came to 7 bases and at J to 6 bases, leaving 10 bases not matched to a gene. The CDR3 spells CSGLRQGGLEQYF. CDR3 coding DNA: TGCAGTGGCCTCCGACAGGGGGGGCTCGAGCAGTACTTC.

A few counts support this clonotype. The V call is TRBV20-1, the J call TRBJ2-5; 11 bases fit TRBD1. Germline lookup yields CDR1 DFQATT and CDR2 SNEGSKA (reference sequence). V lost 6 bases to trimming and J lost 2 bases; unmatched junction nucleotides: 14. The CDR3 has 17 residues. The CDR3 region has the DNA TGCAGTGCGGTGGGGACAGGGGGTACGGGGCCTCAAGAGACCCAGTACTTC. Translating gives CSAVGTGGTGPQETQYF.

As for this clonotype: With only one base between it and a far larger clone, this is likely a read error. The chain is built from TRBV6-4 and TRBJ2-5, with D unclear. V was clipped by 3 bases and J by 0 bases, with 8 bases between them. CDR1 and CDR2 from the germline V gene are MRHNA and SNTAGT. CDR3 length: 14 residues. The CDR3 sequence is CASSDGHYQETQYF. The CDR3 DNA follows: TGTGCCAGCAGTGATGGGCATTACCAAGAGACCCAGTACTTC.

The chain combines TRBV7-3 with TRBJ2-2; a possible D gene is TRBD2 (7 bases). CDR1 and CDR2 from the germline V gene are SGHTA and FQGTGA. The CDR3 length is 15 residues. With 5 bases removed from V and 6 bases from J, the gap between germline ends came to 16 bases. CDR3 nucleotide sequence: TGTGCCAGCAGCCTTACAAGGGGGGGTCCCGGGGAGCTGTTTTTT. Protein product: CASSLTRGGPGELFF.

The chain joins TRBV18 to TRBJ2-5; D unclear. The CDR3 sequence is 14 residues long. V lost 3 bases and J lost 4, with 12 bases in between. From germline, CDR1 is KGHSH and CDR2 LQKENI. CDR3: CASSPSASRETQYF. Written as DNA, the CDR3 is TGTGCCAGCTCACCGTCCGCCTCCCGAGAGACCCAGTACTTC. Together with reference TRBV18 and TRBJ2-5, the CDR3 gives the full variable domain: NAGVMQNPRHLVRRRGQEARLRCSPMKGHSHVYWYRQLPEEGLKFMVYLQKENIIDESGMPKERFSAEFPKEGPSILRIQQVVRGDSAAYFCASSPSASRETQYFGPGTRLLVL.

The chain employs TRBV7-9 and TRBJ2-3; unclear D gene. V lost 3 bases to trimming and J lost 4 bases, with 2 bases between them. The CDR3 is made up of 11 amino acids. From germline, CDR1 is SEHNR and CDR2 FQNEAQ (reference sequence). The CDR3 reads CASSLADTQYF. The CDR3 region has the DNA TGTGCCAGCAGCTTGGCAGATACGCAGTATTTT.

The chain links TRBV6-1 to TRBJ2-7, with 8 positions matching TRBD2. From germline, CDR1 is MNHNS and CDR2 SASEGT. Unmatched junction bases numbered 15, after V lost 10 bases and J lost 1 base. CDR3 length: 16 residues. CDR3 protein: CATTGGVAGPSYEQYF. CDR3 DNA sequence: TGTGCCACCACCGGGGGGGTGGCAGGGCCATCCTACGAGCAGTACTTC.

This clonotype was counted a few times. The gene calls are TRBV6-5 and TRBJ2-3, with 9 bases fitting TRBD2. CDR1 is MNHEY, CDR2 SVGAGI, per germline. This CDR3 has 17 amino acids. Trimming took 0 bases from V and 3 from J; bases not matched to a gene: 7. For the CDR3, the DNA is TGTGCCAGCAGTTACTCCCCCGGCGGGAGGGGGACAGATACGCAGTATTTT. Translated: CASSYSPGGRGTDTQYF.

The V gene is TRBV6-5, the J gene TRBJ2-7, with D unresolved. CDR3 length equals 15 residues. CDR1 is MNHEY, CDR2 SVGAGI, per germline. With 4 bases removed from V and 2 bases from J, the gap between germline ends came to 15 bases. CDR3 bases: TGTGCCAGCAGTTTTATAGTAGCTGTTACCTACGAGCAGTACTTC. Protein product: CASSFIVAVTYEQYF.

This clonotype was seen more than once but under ten times. The chain carries TRBV6-5 and TRBJ1-2; D is undetermined. V was trimmed by 4 bases and J by 4 bases, leaving 16 bases between them. The length of the CDR3 is 15 residues. In germline, CDR1 is MNHEY, CDR2 SVGAGI. In DNA form, the CDR3 reads TGTGCCAGCAGTTCCACGAACCCTTTAGTCTATGGCTACACCTTC. Translation: CASSSTNPLVYGYTF.

This clonotype turned up a few times. The rearrangement joins TRBV7-9 to TRBJ2-1; D is ambiguous. The CDR3 length is 13 residues. Germline assignment: CDR1 SEHNR and CDR2 FQNEAQ (reference sequence). The germline V and J ends were trimmed by 6 bases and 6 bases, with 12 bases remaining between them. In DNA form, the CDR3 reads TGTGCCAGCAGGGCCGGATATCGCAATGAGCAGTTCTTC. It yields the protein CASRAGYRNEQFF.

V usage is TRBV20-1 and J usage is TRBJ2-7; no definite D call. Germline V lookup: CDR1 DFQATT, CDR2 SNEGSKA (reference sequence). The V end was cut by 3 bases, the J end by 6 bases, with 12 bases between. The CDR3 covers 12 residues. The CDR3 region is CSASSLAGEQYF. CDR3 coding DNA: TGCAGTGCTAGTAGCTTAGCCGGCGAGCAGTACTTC.

This chain connects TRBV27 to TRBJ2-5; 7 bases map to TRBD2. The CDR3 sequence is 17 residues long. Germline V gene lookup returns CDR1 MNHEY and CDR2 SMNVEV (reference sequence). The V segment lost 5 bases and the J segment 1 base; nucleotides outside the gene matches: 13. DNA of the CDR3: TGTGCCAGCAGTCCCCTAACTAGCGATCGCGTCCAAGAGACCCAGTACTTC. Protein sequence: CASSPLTSDRVQETQYF.

The rearrangement joins TRBV20-1 to TRBJ2-6; 7 bases map to TRBD2. Germline lookup yields CDR1 DFQATT and CDR2 SNEGSKA (reference sequence). CDR3 length: 16 residues. V trimming: 0 bases; J trimming: 2 bases; junction bases outside the gene matches: 4. The CDR3, as DNA: TGCAGTGCTAGAGATACGGGGAGGGCTGGGGCCAACGTCCTGACTTTC. Protein: CSARDTGRAGANVLTF.

The chain couples TRBV7-9 to TRBJ1-2; D possibly corresponds to TRBD1 (5 bases). The CDR3 spans 14 residues. Germline loops: CDR1 SEHNR, CDR2 FQNEAQ (reference sequence). The ends were cut back, 0 bases at V and 4 bases at J, with 9 bases in the middle. The CDR3 here is CASSLAMGGYGYTF. CDR3 coding DNA: TGTGCCAGCAGCTTAGCAATGGGGGGCTATGGCTACACCTTC.

This clonotype appeared a few times. This chain joins TRBV7-2 and TRBJ2-1; TRBD1 matches at 7 bases. This CDR3 contains 15 residues. Germline CDR1 and CDR2: SGHTA and FQGNSA. V shed 5 bases, J shed 1 base, and the junction held 5 bases outside the gene matches. The chain's CDR3 is CASSPSRGSYNEQFF. CDR3 bases: TGTGCCAGCAGCCCCAGCAGGGGGTCCTACAATGAGCAGTTCTTC. Full variable domain (outside the CDR3, taken from reference TRBV7-2 and TRBJ2-1): GAGVSQSPSNKVTEKGKDVELRCDPISGHTALYWYRQSLGQGLEFLIYFQGNSAPDKSGLPSDRFSAERTGGSVSTLTIQRTQQEDSAVYLCASSPSRGSYNEQFFGPGTRLTVL.

This clonotype was detected only a few times. J is TRBJ2-3 and V is TRBV1; the tabulated D call, TRBD1, remains unverified against the DNA. TRBV1 is marked as a pseudogene. CDR3 size: 15 residues. CDR3 DNA sequence: TGCACCAGCAGCCAACCGGGACCGGGGGTGGATACGCAGTATTTT. The encoded protein is CTSSQPGPGVDTQYF.

This clonotype was counted a few times. The chain recombines TRBV28 with TRBJ1-5; D unresolved. With 4 bases removed from V and 0 bases from J, the gap between germline ends came to 13 bases. CDR3 length: 16 amino acids. Germline-derived CDR1 and CDR2 are MDHEN and SYDVKM. The CDR3 nucleotides read TGTGCCAGCAGTTCCGATCTCACATATAGCAATCAGCCCCAGCATTTT. It encodes CASSSDLTYSNQPQHF.

Only a few counts were recorded for this clonotype. The rearrangement links TRBV4-1 to TRBJ2-7, with D tentatively TRBD2 (6 bases). CDR1 and CDR2 (germline): MGHRA, YSYEKL. The CDR3 has 14 amino acids. The V end lost 2 bases, the J end lost 6 bases, and 14 bases lay between the germline ends. CDR3 protein: CASSQPTSSVEQYF. The CDR3 region has the DNA TGCGCCAGCAGCCAACCTACTAGCTCCGTCGAGCAGTACTTC.

This clonotype was recorded a few times. V gene TRBV20-1 combines with J gene TRBJ2-1; TRBD2 might be the D (6 bases). Per the germline V gene, CDR1 is DFQATT and CDR2 is SNEGSKA (reference sequence). The CDR3 runs 16 residues. Trimming removed 5 bases from V and 0 bases from J, with 17 bases in between. The CDR3 nucleotides are TGCAGTGCTCTCACGGCGGGGACTCGCTCCTACAATGAGCAGTTCTTC. Residues: CSALTAGTRSYNEQFF.

The J gene is TRBJ1-5, the V gene TRBV6-1; 7 bases map to TRBD1. The CDR3 has 14 residues. The J segment lost 3 bases and the V segment lost 6 bases, leaving 5 bases of the junction unmatched. Germline lookup yields CDR1 MNHNS and CDR2 SASEGT. Here the CDR3 DNA reads TGTGCCAGCAGCCGACAGGGATTCAATCAGCCCCAGCATTTT. Translated, it gives CASSRQGFNQPQHF.

The V and J genes are TRBV7-3 and TRBJ1-1; D is uncertain. V shed 2 bases and J shed 8 bases, with 9 bases lying between them. Germline CDR1 reads SGHTA; CDR2 reads FQGTGA. This CDR3 spans 12 amino acids. The CDR3 sequence is CASSLGDGEAFF. The CDR3 coding sequence is TGTGCCAGCAGCTTAGGTGACGGGGAAGCTTTCTTT.

V usage is TRBV6-1 and J usage is TRBJ1-5, with a weak D call TRBD1 (6 bases). CDR3 length: 14 amino acids. Trimming pared 6 bases from V and 6 bases from J, leaving 15 bases between. In germline, CDR1 is MNHNS, CDR2 SASEGT. In nucleotides, the CDR3 is TGTGCCAGCAGCAAGACAGGAAGATCTCAGCCCCAGCATTTT. Its protein product is CASSKTGRSQPQHF.

The table lists this clonotype with a count of one. The chain employs TRBV5-1 and TRBJ2-7, with a possible D match to TRBD2 (5 bases). Germline CDR1 and CDR2: SGHRS and YFSETQ. The germline V and J ends were trimmed by 4 bases and 0 bases, with 11 bases remaining between them. The CDR3 runs 14 residues. The CDR3 reads CASSTSGYSYEQYF. In nucleotides, the CDR3 is TGCGCCAGCAGCACATCGGGGTACTCCTACGAGCAGTACTTC. Variable domain in full (rest from reference TRBV5-1 and TRBJ2-7): KAGVTQTPRYLIKTRGQQVTLSCSPISGHRSVSWYQQTPGQGLQFLFEYFSETQRNKGNFPGRFSGRQFSNSRSEMNVSTLELGDSALYLCASSTSGYSYEQYFGPGTRLTVT.

This clonotype was detected once. The chain has TRBV29-1 and TRBJ1-1; TRBD1 agrees at 10 bases. V shed 7 bases and J 1 base; nucleotides not matched to a gene: 9. Germline-derived CDR1 and CDR2 are SQVTM and ANQGSEA. This CDR3 has 15 amino acids. The CDR3, as DNA: TGCAGCGCCTGGGACAGGGGAAGGGGGAACACTGAAGCTTTCTTT. It specifies CSAWDRGRGNTEAFF.

This clonotype was picked up a small number of times. The chain has TRBV27 and TRBJ2-3, with D possibly matching TRBD2 (6 bases). The CDR3 runs to 13 residues. Germline CDR1 is MNHEY and CDR2 is SMNVEV (reference sequence). V lost 11 bases and J 0 bases, leaving 12 bases between the germline ends. CDR3 residues: CASRGVSTDTQYF. CDR3 DNA sequence: TGTGCCTCTCGCGGGGTTAGCACAGATACGCAGTATTTT.

CDR3 sequence reads: CAIKKGPGYGYTF. As DNA, the CDR3 is TGTGCCATCAAGAAGGGTCCAGGCTATGGCTACACCTTC. V gene TRBV19 combines with J gene TRBJ1-2; D gene uncertain. Deletions cut 10 bases from V and 4 bases from J, with 16 bases between. Germline assignment: CDR1 LNHDA and CDR2 SQIVND (reference sequence). The CDR3 spans 13 residues.

The chain has TRBV11-1 and TRBJ2-5, with D perhaps matching TRBD1 (6 bases). The V end lost 3 bases, the J end lost 3 bases, and 14 bases lay between the germline ends. The CDR3 spans 15 residues. CDR1 and CDR2 (germline): SGHAT, FQDESV (reference sequence). CDR3 nucleotide sequence: TGTGCCAGCAGCTTGGCCCCCCGGACAGAAGAGACCCAGTACTTC. It yields the protein CASSLAPRTEETQYF.

This clonotype was observed a handful of times. This chain joins TRBV20-1 and TRBJ2-3; 9 nucleotides agree with TRBD2. Germline loops: CDR1 DFQATT, CDR2 SNEGSKA (reference sequence). Trimming took 6 bases from V and 0 from J; bases not matched to a gene: 4. CDR3 length equals 14 residues. CDR3 residues: CSASGGTSTDTQYF. DNA for the CDR3: TGCAGTGCGAGCGGGGGGACTAGCACAGATACGCAGTATTTT.